The source of this TCR beta chain is a study of T cells in localized non-small cell lung cancer (dated by TCRdb to 2018 to 2021). For the study in its entirety: Comparing tumors with uninvolved tumor-adjacent lungs, the study looked at the T cell repertoires of 200 to 250 patients with early-stage NSCLC. The mean age of the NSCLC patients was about 70 years, with 120 to 150 men and over 100 women. All 236 NSCLC patients in the cohort were treatment-naive and had localized lung tumors that were resected. Paper-wide results and their limitations: Longer overall survival was associated with higher blood T cell density, whereas shorter survival was associated with higher adjacent-lung clonality. Because multi-region tumor sequencing was not performed, intratumor heterogeneity could not be ruled out. Uninvolved tumor-adjacent lung showed the highest T cell clonality, higher than tumor, which suggests more focused antigenic responses in the uninvolved tumor-adjacent lung. Because the study design was exploratory, TCR variables were selected using unadjusted p-values without false-discovery rate correction. A median of approximately 53 of the top 100 tumor clones turned up in the paired uninvolved adjacent lung, and approximately 30 of those clones also ranked among the top 100 of that same adjacent lung.

The germline V end is reduced by 4 bases and the J end by 4 bases; junction bases left unmatched: 9. CDR1 and CDR2 (SGHDT, YYEEEE) derive from the germline V gene. The CDR3 covers 16 residues, taking in both the cysteine and the phenylalanine. The only DNA kept is the CDR3, 48 bases in frame from the first base. At diagnosis, peripheral blood, uninvolved tumor-adjacent lung and tumor were collected and were preserved as a mix of fresh-frozen and FFPE material. For TCR repertoire profiling, blood samples were analyzed in the form of peripheral blood mononuclear cells. The immunoSEQ Assay was used to sequence TCR beta CDR3 regions from DNA. On the study's bioinformatics: To compute T cell density, TCR beta template counts were normalized to usable DNA, which was estimated by amplifying housekeeping genes. Richness was estimated with the preseqR package, extrapolating to 400,000 templates for PBMC samples and 120,000 templates for tissue samples. Clonality was defined by subtracting Pielou's evenness from one. Tissue-enriched TCRs were identified through differential abundance testing performed on productive amino-acid clonotypes, with a minimum total count of 5 and an alpha of 0.1. The Jaccard Index and the Morisita Overlap Index were used to quantify repertoire overlap between compartments. GLIPH clustered TCR beta CDR3s with public tetramer-defined viral CDR3s; viral motifs required at least three viral sequences plus V-gene enrichment. What TCRdb holds here is the immuneACCESS table cut down to in-frame rearrangements. Part of the clones is not present; checked against another copy, under half of the missing clones reflect an unresolved V gene, and the others are unexplained. Clone size and the V and J calls come from that table; the DNA yielded D and trimming. Within this sample are approximately 81,000 clones, with 70% to 90% of them counted one time only. The top ten clonotypes cover roughly 20% of the sample.

Concerning this clone: Its target antigen remains unknown. Within one base of it there is no much larger clone, and no base qualities were kept.

The receptor comes from a woman between 35 and 75 years old with stage I squamous cell lung carcinoma. Sequencing was performed on peripheral blood, taken before any cancer treatment. This receptor chain uses TRBV5-6 and TRBJ2-7; 12 bases in between match TRBD2. The nucleotides read TGTGCCAGCAGCGTGAGGTGGACTAGCGGGGTTTACGAGCAGTACTTC. It encodes CASSVRWTSGVYEQYF.